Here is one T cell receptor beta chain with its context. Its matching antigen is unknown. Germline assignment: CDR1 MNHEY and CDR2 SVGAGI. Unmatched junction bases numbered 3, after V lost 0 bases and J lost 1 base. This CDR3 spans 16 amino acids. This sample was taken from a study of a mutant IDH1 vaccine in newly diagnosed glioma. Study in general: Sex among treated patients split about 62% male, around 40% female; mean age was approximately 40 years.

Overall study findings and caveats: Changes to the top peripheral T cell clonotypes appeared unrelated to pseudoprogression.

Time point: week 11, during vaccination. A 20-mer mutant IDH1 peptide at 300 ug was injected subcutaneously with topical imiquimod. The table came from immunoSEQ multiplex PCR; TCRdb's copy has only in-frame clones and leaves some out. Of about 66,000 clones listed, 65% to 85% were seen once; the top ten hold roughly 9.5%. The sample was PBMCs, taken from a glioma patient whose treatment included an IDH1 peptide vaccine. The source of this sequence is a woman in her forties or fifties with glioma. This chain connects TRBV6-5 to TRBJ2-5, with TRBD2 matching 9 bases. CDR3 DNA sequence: TGTGCCAGCAGTTACTCGGGCGGGGGGGCCCAAGAGACCCAGTACTTC. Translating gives CASSYSGGGAQETQYF.